This T cell receptor (beta chain) was identified in a study of molecular identifiers for immune sequencing clone quantification. This clonotype was picked up a small number of times. After removal of 0 bases from V and 0 bases from J, the junction contained 4 bases not matched to a gene. The CDR3 is 17 residues long. The germline V gene has CDR1 MNHNS and CDR2 SASEGT. TCRdb analysed the PCR reads with MiXCR anew, one entry per CDR3 protein. The table has 62,000 or so distinct CDR3 sequences, about a sixth seen once. The sample consisted of naive CD8+ T cells from blood, with Jurkat cell RNA spiked in. The subset here: FACS-sorted CD8+CD4-CCR7+CD45RA+ naive T cells. The V and J genes are TRBV6-1 and TRBJ2-1; 8 bases match TRBD2. This sequence was found in a human donor in good health. Some libraries in this study had Jurkat cell RNA spiked in. CDR3 in amino acids: CASSEAPLAASYNEQFF. DNA of the CDR3: TGTGCCAGCAGTGAAGCCCCACTAGCGGCCTCCTACAATGAGCAGTTCTTC.